The rows below give T cell receptor beta chains drawn from one sample of a study of vaccination effects on CD4 cells after COVID-19. The antigens of these receptors remain unknown. Clones were read by immunoSEQ multiplex PCR, and TCRdb kept only the in-frame ones, dropping some. The table includes 45,000 to 60,000 clones, less than 85% detected once. The sequenced sample was CD4+ T cells from PBMCs cultured without peptide, obtained after COVID-19 vaccination. These receptors were taken from a human donor who received a COVID-19 vaccine. Each CDR3 is given with its conserved first and last residue. Fields, in order: D gene, J gene, V gene, clone size, CDR3 length, CDR3 DNA, CDR3 protein. A D gene is named only where the DNA matches it firmly. A row's size may be missing; if present it is once, few, many or a size class.

d_call: -
j_call: TRBJ1-5
v_call: TRBV19
clone_size: -
cdr3_length: 16
cdr3_nt: TGTGCCAGTAGCCTCCGGGACACTTATAGCAATCAGCCCCAGCATTTT
cdr3_aa: CASSLRDTYSNQPQHF

d_call: TRBD1
j_call: TRBJ1-6
v_call: TRBV3-1/TRBV3-2
clone_size: -
cdr3_length: 16
cdr3_nt: TGTGCCAGCAGCCAGGAGGGGGCTGGGGTCTGGGTTCCACTCCACTTT
cdr3_aa: CASSQEGAGVWVPLHF

d_call: -
j_call: TRBJ2-7
v_call: TRBV24-1
clone_size: -
cdr3_length: 12
cdr3_nt: TGTGCCACCAGTGAGGGCATCTACGAGCAGTACTTC
cdr3_aa: CATSEGIYEQYF

d_call: TRBD2
j_call: TRBJ2-1
v_call: TRBV18
clone_size: -
cdr3_length: 17
cdr3_nt: TGTGCCAGCTCACCGATGACCGGAGCGGGAGGCGGCGATGAGCAGTTCTTC
cdr3_aa: CASSPMTGAGGGDEQFF

d_call: TRBD1
j_call: TRBJ1-1
v_call: TRBV6-1
clone_size: -
cdr3_length: 15
cdr3_nt: TGTGCCAGCAGTGAAGGGGCAGGGGGTGACACTGAAGCTTTCTTT
cdr3_aa: CASSEGAGGDTEAFF

d_call: TRBD1
j_call: TRBJ2-7
v_call: TRBV11-3
clone_size: -
cdr3_length: 14
cdr3_nt: TGTGCCAGCAGCACCGGGACAGGGGGTTACGAGCAGTACTTC
cdr3_aa: CASSTGTGGYEQYF

d_call: TRBD2
j_call: TRBJ2-7
v_call: TRBV12-3/TRBV12-4
clone_size: -
cdr3_length: 13
cdr3_nt: TGTGCCAGCAGCGGGGGGGGGAAATACGAGCAGTACTTC
cdr3_aa: CASSGGGKYEQYF

d_call: TRBD1
j_call: TRBJ2-7
v_call: TRBV7-2
clone_size: -
cdr3_length: 15
cdr3_nt: TGTGCCAGCAGCACCTCACGGACAGGGAGGAACGAGCAGTACTTC
cdr3_aa: CASSTSRTGRNEQYF

d_call: -
j_call: TRBJ1-5
v_call: TRBV7-9
clone_size: -
cdr3_length: 16
cdr3_nt: TGTGCCAGCAGTTCTGGGGTAGGACGTGGCAATCAGCCCCAGCATTTT
cdr3_aa: CASSSGVGRGNQPQHF

d_call: TRBD1
j_call: TRBJ1-6
v_call: TRBV7-2
clone_size: -
cdr3_length: 19
cdr3_nt: TGTGCCAGCAGCTTAGAGAAGGGACAGCCGTACTCCTATAATTCACCCCTCCACTTT
cdr3_aa: CASSLEKGQPYSYNSPLHF

d_call: -
j_call: TRBJ1-2
v_call: TRBV19
clone_size: few
cdr3_length: 13
cdr3_nt: TGTGCCAGTAGTATATGGGGAAACTATGGCTACACCTTC
cdr3_aa: CASSIWGNYGYTF

d_call: TRBD2
j_call: TRBJ2-5
v_call: TRBV10-3
clone_size: few
cdr3_length: 15
cdr3_nt: TGTGCCATCAGTGGACTAGCGGGGTTAGGAGAGACCCAGTACTTC
cdr3_aa: CAISGLAGLGETQYF

d_call: -
j_call: TRBJ1-3
v_call: TRBV5-6
clone_size: once
cdr3_length: 15
cdr3_nt: TGTGCCAGCAGCTTAAATCGGTACTCTGGAAACACCATATATTTT
cdr3_aa: CASSLNRYSGNTIYF

d_call: TRBD2
j_call: TRBJ2-7
v_call: TRBV6-5
clone_size: -
cdr3_length: 15
cdr3_nt: TGTGCCAGCAGGACGACTAGCGGGGGGGGCTACGAGCAGTACTTC
cdr3_aa: CASRTTSGGGYEQYF

d_call: TRBD2
j_call: TRBJ2-5
v_call: TRBV27
clone_size: -
cdr3_length: 16
cdr3_nt: TGTGCCAGCAGTCTCGCTCTAGCGGGGAACCAAGAGACCCAGTACTTC
cdr3_aa: CASSLALAGNQETQYF

d_call: -
j_call: TRBJ2-7
v_call: TRBV5-4
clone_size: -
cdr3_length: 15
cdr3_nt: TGTGCCAGCAGCCTAGAACAGGGAACTCCTTACGAGCAGTACTTC
cdr3_aa: CASSLEQGTPYEQYF

d_call: TRBD1
j_call: TRBJ1-1
v_call: TRBV6-6
clone_size: -
cdr3_length: 16
cdr3_nt: TGTGCCAGCAGCCCCTTATCCCTGACAGGGGACACTGAAGCTTTCTTT
cdr3_aa: CASSPLSLTGDTEAFF

d_call: TRBD2
j_call: TRBJ2-1
v_call: TRBV19
clone_size: few
cdr3_length: 18
cdr3_nt: TGTGCCAGTACCCCCCGGCTTTCGGGAGGGCCTGTATACAATGAGCAGTTCTTC
cdr3_aa: CASTPRLSGGPVYNEQFF

d_call: TRBD2
j_call: TRBJ2-5
v_call: TRBV11-1
clone_size: few
cdr3_length: 14
cdr3_nt: TGTGCCAGCAGCCCGGCGGGAGCGAAGCAGACCCAGTACTTC
cdr3_aa: CASSPAGAKQTQYF

d_call: -
j_call: TRBJ1-5
v_call: TRBV6-5
clone_size: -
cdr3_length: 13
cdr3_nt: TGTGCCACCACCTGGGGACGGGAGCAGCCCCAGCATTTT
cdr3_aa: CATTWGREQPQHF

d_call: -
j_call: TRBJ2-3
v_call: TRBV5-1
clone_size: few
cdr3_length: 16
cdr3_nt: TGCGCCAGCAGCTACCCTCGGGACCTTTACACAGATACGCAGTATTTT
cdr3_aa: CASSYPRDLYTDTQYF

d_call: -
j_call: TRBJ1-6
v_call: TRBV5-1
clone_size: -
cdr3_length: 13
cdr3_nt: TGCGCCAGCAGACCGGACTCTAATTCACCCCTCCACTTT
cdr3_aa: CASRPDSNSPLHF

d_call: -
j_call: TRBJ2-2
v_call: TRBV30
clone_size: -
cdr3_length: 13
cdr3_nt: TGTGCCTGGAGGGGGGCATCCTACGGGGAGCTGTTTTTT
cdr3_aa: CAWRGASYGELFF

d_call: TRBD1
j_call: TRBJ1-6
v_call: TRBV19
clone_size: -
cdr3_length: 17
cdr3_nt: TGTGCCAGTAGTATAGTAGGAGTCGACAGGGGTTCATCACCCCTCCACTTT
cdr3_aa: CASSIVGVDRGSSPLHF

d_call: -
j_call: TRBJ2-7
v_call: TRBV18
clone_size: few
cdr3_length: 15
cdr3_nt: TGTGCCAGCTCACCACGTGACGGGGGGCCGCGAGAGCAGTACTTC
cdr3_aa: CASSPRDGGPREQYF

d_call: -
j_call: TRBJ2-1
v_call: TRBV4-1
clone_size: -
cdr3_length: 14
cdr3_nt: TGCGCCAGCAGCCAAGATCTGGGATACAATGAGCAGTTCTTC
cdr3_aa: CASSQDLGYNEQFF

d_call: -
j_call: TRBJ2-3
v_call: TRBV19
clone_size: -
cdr3_length: 14
cdr3_nt: TGTGCCAGTAGTATTGCCGGAAGCACAGATACGCAGTATTTT
cdr3_aa: CASSIAGSTDTQYF

d_call: -
j_call: TRBJ2-7
v_call: TRBV5-4
clone_size: -
cdr3_length: 17
cdr3_nt: TGTGCCAGCAGCCCCGGGGGGGTAACGGGACAGCTGTTCGAGCAGTACTTC
cdr3_aa: CASSPGGVTGQLFEQYF

d_call: TRBD1
j_call: TRBJ1-6
v_call: TRBV30
clone_size: -
cdr3_length: 16
cdr3_nt: TGTGCCTGGAGTGGGGGGACAGGGGTCTATAATTCACCCCTCCACTTT
cdr3_aa: CAWSGGTGVYNSPLHF

d_call: -
j_call: TRBJ1-1
v_call: TRBV3-1/TRBV3-2
clone_size: -
cdr3_length: 15
cdr3_nt: TGTGCCAGCAGCCAAGTTTTTGTAGGGCACACTGAAGCTTTCTTT
cdr3_aa: CASSQVFVGHTEAFF

d_call: -
j_call: TRBJ2-3
v_call: TRBV5-1
clone_size: few
cdr3_length: 12
cdr3_nt: TGCGCCAGCGGGCAGGATCAAGATACGCAGTATTTT
cdr3_aa: CASGQDQDTQYF

d_call: -
j_call: TRBJ1-2
v_call: TRBV7-9
clone_size: -
cdr3_length: 11
cdr3_nt: TGTGCCAGCAGCTCAGTTTATGGCTACACCTTC
cdr3_aa: CASSSVYGYTF

d_call: TRBD2
j_call: TRBJ2-5
v_call: TRBV5-1
clone_size: -
cdr3_length: 15
cdr3_nt: TGCGCCAGCAGCTCACTAGCGGGACGAACAAAGACCCAGTACTTC
cdr3_aa: CASSSLAGRTKTQYF

d_call: -
j_call: TRBJ1-1
v_call: TRBV6-6
clone_size: -
cdr3_length: 12
cdr3_nt: TGTGCCAGCAGTTACCCCAACACTGAAGCTTTCTTT
cdr3_aa: CASSYPNTEAFF

d_call: -
j_call: TRBJ1-3
v_call: TRBV6-6
clone_size: -
cdr3_length: 13
cdr3_nt: TGTGCCAGCGCTGGCAGCTCTGGAAACACCATATATTTT
cdr3_aa: CASAGSSGNTIYF

d_call: -
j_call: TRBJ1-1
v_call: TRBV10-3
clone_size: -
cdr3_length: 12
cdr3_nt: TGTGCCACCGGAACCCTATCGGGTGAAGCTTTCTTT
cdr3_aa: CATGTLSGEAFF

d_call: -
j_call: TRBJ2-2
v_call: TRBV5-1
clone_size: -
cdr3_length: 14
cdr3_nt: TGCGCCAGCAGCTTGGGAAGAGACTCCGGGGAGCTGTTTTTT
cdr3_aa: CASSLGRDSGELFF

d_call: -
j_call: TRBJ1-1
v_call: TRBV28
clone_size: -
cdr3_length: 15
cdr3_nt: TGTGCCAGCAGTCCGCCGGGTGGGGGGAACACTGAAGCTTTCTTT
cdr3_aa: CASSPPGGGNTEAFF

d_call: TRBD1
j_call: TRBJ2-7
v_call: TRBV5-1
clone_size: -
cdr3_length: 16
cdr3_nt: TGCGCCAGCAGCTTGGAAGGGGGACAGGGAGCCTACGAGCAGTACTTC
cdr3_aa: CASSLEGGQGAYEQYF

d_call: TRBD1
j_call: TRBJ2-1
v_call: TRBV30
clone_size: few
cdr3_length: 13
cdr3_nt: TGTGCCTGGACAGGGGGCGCAGGGAATGAGCAGTTCTTC
cdr3_aa: CAWTGGAGNEQFF

d_call: TRBD2
j_call: TRBJ2-1
v_call: TRBV19
clone_size: few
cdr3_length: 13
cdr3_nt: TGTGCCACAAAGCGGGGGGGCATTTCTGAGCAGTTCTTC
cdr3_aa: CATKRGGISEQFF

d_call: TRBD1
j_call: TRBJ2-7
v_call: TRBV4-1
clone_size: few
cdr3_length: 15
cdr3_nt: TGCGCCAGCAGCCAAGAGGGACAGGGAGGGTACGAGCAGTACTTC
cdr3_aa: CASSQEGQGGYEQYF

d_call: -
j_call: TRBJ1-5
v_call: TRBV12-3/TRBV12-4
clone_size: -
cdr3_length: 12
cdr3_nt: TGTGCCAGCAGCCCTGCGGTTCCGCCCCAGCATTTT
cdr3_aa: CASSPAVPPQHF

d_call: TRBD1
j_call: TRBJ1-2
v_call: TRBV4-2
clone_size: -
cdr3_length: 15
cdr3_nt: TGTGCCAGCAGCCAAGATGGGACAGGGGGCGATGGCTACACCTTC
cdr3_aa: CASSQDGTGGDGYTF

d_call: -
j_call: TRBJ2-2
v_call: TRBV6-2/TRBV6-3
clone_size: -
cdr3_length: 13
cdr3_nt: TGTGCCAGCAGTTACTATGGACGGAGGGAGCTGTTTTTT
cdr3_aa: CASSYYGRRELFF

d_call: TRBD1
j_call: TRBJ2-7
v_call: TRBV19
clone_size: -
cdr3_length: 15
cdr3_nt: TGTGCCAGTAGCTCAAAAGGGGGCTACTACTACGAGCAGTACTTC
cdr3_aa: CASSSKGGYYYEQYF

d_call: -
j_call: TRBJ2-1
v_call: TRBV5-1
clone_size: -
cdr3_length: 16
cdr3_nt: TGCGCCAGCAGCTTGGCCAGGGGGACTAACGGTAATGAGCAGTTCTTC
cdr3_aa: CASSLARGTNGNEQFF

d_call: -
j_call: TRBJ1-1
v_call: TRBV18
clone_size: -
cdr3_length: 15
cdr3_nt: TGTGCCAGCTCATCCTCCCCGGCGACGAACACTGAAGCTTTCTTT
cdr3_aa: CASSSSPATNTEAFF

d_call: TRBD1
j_call: TRBJ2-1
v_call: TRBV4-1
clone_size: once
cdr3_length: 15
cdr3_nt: TGCGCCAGCACGATTGACAGGGGGACCTACAATGAGCAGTTCTTC
cdr3_aa: CASTIDRGTYNEQFF

d_call: TRBD2
j_call: TRBJ2-7
v_call: TRBV5-1
clone_size: -
cdr3_length: 17
cdr3_nt: TGCGCCAGCAGCCAAGACTCCTATAGCGGGGGCCTCTACGAGCAGTACTTC
cdr3_aa: CASSQDSYSGGLYEQYF

d_call: TRBD1
j_call: TRBJ1-5
v_call: TRBV25-1
clone_size: -
cdr3_length: 15
cdr3_nt: TGTGCCAGCAGTCCAAGGGACAGTGAATATCAGCCCCAGCATTTT
cdr3_aa: CASSPRDSEYQPQHF

d_call: -
j_call: TRBJ2-5
v_call: TRBV3-1/TRBV3-2
clone_size: -
cdr3_length: 12
cdr3_nt: TGTGCCAGCAGCCAAAGGCGTGAGACCCAGTACTTC
cdr3_aa: CASSQRRETQYF

d_call: -
j_call: TRBJ2-1
v_call: TRBV7-2
clone_size: -
cdr3_length: 15
cdr3_nt: TGTGCCAGCAGCTTAGAGGTCGGAAGGCCCACTGAGCAGTTCTTC
cdr3_aa: CASSLEVGRPTEQFF

d_call: -
j_call: TRBJ1-6
v_call: TRBV5-1
clone_size: few
cdr3_length: 14
cdr3_nt: TGCGCCAGCAGCTTGGGAGACATTAATTCACCCCTCCACTTT
cdr3_aa: CASSLGDINSPLHF

d_call: TRBD1
j_call: TRBJ2-2
v_call: TRBV2
clone_size: -
cdr3_length: 15
cdr3_nt: TGTGCCAGCACCGCCAGGACAGGGGGCGCCGGGGAGCTGTTTTTT
cdr3_aa: CASTARTGGAGELFF

d_call: -
j_call: TRBJ2-5
v_call: TRBV24-1
clone_size: -
cdr3_length: 15
cdr3_nt: TGTGCCACCAGTGACGGGGGGCTAGGGAAAGAGACCCAGTACTTC
cdr3_aa: CATSDGGLGKETQYF

d_call: -
j_call: TRBJ2-7
v_call: TRBV19
clone_size: few
cdr3_length: 14
cdr3_nt: TGTGCCAGTAGTATGCGTGGGAGCATAGCCGAGCAGTACTTC
cdr3_aa: CASSMRGSIAEQYF

d_call: -
j_call: TRBJ2-5
v_call: TRBV5-1
clone_size: once
cdr3_length: 14
cdr3_nt: TGCGCCAGCAGCTTGGTAGGGGGGCAAGAGACCCAGTACTTC
cdr3_aa: CASSLVGGQETQYF

d_call: TRBD1
j_call: TRBJ1-2
v_call: TRBV6-5
clone_size: few
cdr3_length: 15
cdr3_nt: TGTGCCAGCGTGGAGACAGGGCTGATCTTTAATGGCTACACCTTC
cdr3_aa: CASVETGLIFNGYTF